This T cell receptor beta chain was recovered during a study of blood T cell repertoires in COVID-19. Overall study: Some COVID-19 samples were acute and others convalescent; all came from the United States, Italy and Spain.

This clone occurred once. The data were produced by immunoSEQ multiplex PCR, yet TCRdb's version contains in-frame clones alone and is incomplete. The sample has 130,000 to 150,000 clones, 70% to 85% seen once. The ends were cut back, 7 bases at V and 4 bases at J, with 22 bases in the middle. CDR3 size: 16 residues. Germline V gene sequence: CDR1 SGHAT, CDR2 FQNNGV. Sequencing was carried out using peripheral blood. The source of this sequence is an elderly woman in a cohort sampled during active or convalescent COVID-19. V is TRBV11-2 and J is TRBJ1-2, with D possibly being TRBD1 (5 bases). The chain's CDR3 is CASTTQDTLFAYGYTF. The CDR3 region has the DNA TGTGCCAGCACCACCCAGGACACCTTGTTTGCCTATGGCTACACCTTC.